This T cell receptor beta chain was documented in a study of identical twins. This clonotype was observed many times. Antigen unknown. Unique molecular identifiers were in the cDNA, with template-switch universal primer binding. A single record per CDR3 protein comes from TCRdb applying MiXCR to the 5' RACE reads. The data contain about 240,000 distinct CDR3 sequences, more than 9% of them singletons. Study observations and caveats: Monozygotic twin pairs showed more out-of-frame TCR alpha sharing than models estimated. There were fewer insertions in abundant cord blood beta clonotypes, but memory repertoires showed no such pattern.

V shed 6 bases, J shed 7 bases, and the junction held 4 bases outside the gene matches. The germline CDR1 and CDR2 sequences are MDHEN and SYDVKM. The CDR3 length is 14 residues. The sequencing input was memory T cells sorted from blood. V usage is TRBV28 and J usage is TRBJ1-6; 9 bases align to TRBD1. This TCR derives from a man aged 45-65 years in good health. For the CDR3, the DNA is TGTGCCAGCAGAGGGGGACAGGGAAATTCACCCCTCCACTTT. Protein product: CASRGGQGNSPLHF.